Given below is one T cell receptor beta chain in context. What it recognizes is unknown. The protocol was immunoSEQ multiplex PCR, while the TCRdb copy is restricted to in-frame clones and leaves out a portion. The sample carries roughly 120,000 clones, just over 90% recorded once. These data are taken from a study of graft-versus-host responses after intestinal transplantation. About the research overall: Each transplant was multivisceral, liver-intestinal, or isolated intestinal. All of the recipients had induction that used anti-thymocyte globulin, then tacrolimus and steroids for two to four years.

Trimming cost V 1 base and J 4 bases; bases outside gene matches: 4. The CDR3 sequence is 16 residues long. Looked up from germline, CDR1 is MGHRA and CDR2 is YSYEKL. Study-level points and caveats: The marrow of recipients harbored GvH clones, and ileum or blood showed some of them first.

The clonotype originates from a human donor who was the organ donor for an intestinal transplant. The specimen comprised unstimulated CD4+ T cells sorted from spleen or lymph node cells, sampled before transplant. The rearrangement links TRBV4-1 to TRBJ2-1; 10 bases agree with TRBD2. Here the CDR3 DNA reads TGCGCCAGCAGCCAAGTAGGGACTAGCGCGTACAATGAGCAGTTCTTC. It specifies CASSQVGTSAYNEQFF.